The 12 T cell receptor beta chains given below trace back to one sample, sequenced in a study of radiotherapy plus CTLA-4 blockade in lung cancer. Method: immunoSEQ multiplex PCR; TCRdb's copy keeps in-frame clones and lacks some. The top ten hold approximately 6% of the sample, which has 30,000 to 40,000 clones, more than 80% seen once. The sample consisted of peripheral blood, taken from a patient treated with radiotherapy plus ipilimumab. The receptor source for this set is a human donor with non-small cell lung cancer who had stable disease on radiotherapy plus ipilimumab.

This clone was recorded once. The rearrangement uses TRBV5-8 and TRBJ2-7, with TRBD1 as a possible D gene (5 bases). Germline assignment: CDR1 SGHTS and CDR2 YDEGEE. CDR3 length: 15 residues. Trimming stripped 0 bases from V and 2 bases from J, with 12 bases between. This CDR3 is CASSLVLQGAYEQYF. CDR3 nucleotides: TGTGCCAGCAGCTTGGTACTCCAGGGTGCCTACGAGCAGTACTTC.

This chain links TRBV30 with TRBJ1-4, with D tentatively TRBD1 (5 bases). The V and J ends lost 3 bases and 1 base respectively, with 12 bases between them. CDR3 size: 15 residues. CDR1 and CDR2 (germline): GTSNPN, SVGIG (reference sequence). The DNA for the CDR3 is TGTGCCTGGAGAGTAGTCCAGGGAACTAATGAAAAACTGTTTTTT. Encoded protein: CAWRVVQGTNEKLFF.

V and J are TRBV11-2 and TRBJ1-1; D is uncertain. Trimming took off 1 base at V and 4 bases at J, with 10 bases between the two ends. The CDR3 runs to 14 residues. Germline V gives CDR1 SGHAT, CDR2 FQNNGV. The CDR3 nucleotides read TGTGCCAGCAGCTTAGCGGGAAGGAGCACTGAAGCTTTCTTT. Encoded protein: CASSLAGRSTEAFF.

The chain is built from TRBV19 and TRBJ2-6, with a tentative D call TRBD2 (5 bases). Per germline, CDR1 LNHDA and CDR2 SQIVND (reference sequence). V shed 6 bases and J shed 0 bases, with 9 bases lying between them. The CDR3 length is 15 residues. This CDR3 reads CASRPTSSGANVLTF. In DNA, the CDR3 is TGTGCCAGTAGGCCAACTAGCTCTGGGGCCAACGTCCTGACTTTC.

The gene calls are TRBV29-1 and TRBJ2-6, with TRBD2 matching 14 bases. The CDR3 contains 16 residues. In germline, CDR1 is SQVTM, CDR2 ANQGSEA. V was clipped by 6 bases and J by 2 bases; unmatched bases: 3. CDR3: CSVGLAGGAGANVLTF. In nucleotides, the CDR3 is TGCAGCGTCGGACTAGCGGGAGGCGCTGGGGCCAACGTCCTGACTTTC.

The CDR3 here is CASSRRTSGSTDTQYF. Here the CDR3 DNA reads TGTGCCAGCAGCCGCCGGACTAGCGGGAGCACAGATACGCAGTATTTT. J is TRBJ2-3 and V is TRBV7-9; 11 nucleotides agree with TRBD2. Germline CDR1 and CDR2: SEHNR and FQNEAQ (reference sequence). The junction had 4 bases not matched to a gene; V was cut back by 5 bases and J by 0 bases. The CDR3 sequence is 16 residues long.

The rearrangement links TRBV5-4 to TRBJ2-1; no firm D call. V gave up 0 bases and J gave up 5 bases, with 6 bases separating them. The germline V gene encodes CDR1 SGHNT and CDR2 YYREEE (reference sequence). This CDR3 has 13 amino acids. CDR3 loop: CASSLDSNNEQFF. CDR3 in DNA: TGTGCCAGCAGCTTGGACTCAAACAATGAGCAGTTCTTC.

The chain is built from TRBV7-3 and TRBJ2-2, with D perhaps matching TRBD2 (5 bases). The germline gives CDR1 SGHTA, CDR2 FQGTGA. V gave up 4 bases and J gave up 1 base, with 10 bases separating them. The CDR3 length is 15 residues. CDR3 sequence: CASSYRAGNTGELFF. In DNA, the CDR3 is TGTGCCAGCAGCTATAGGGCGGGGAACACCGGGGAGCTGTTTTTT.

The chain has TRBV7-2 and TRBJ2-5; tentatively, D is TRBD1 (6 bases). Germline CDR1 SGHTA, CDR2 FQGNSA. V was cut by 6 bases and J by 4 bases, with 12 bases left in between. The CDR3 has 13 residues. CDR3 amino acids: CASRKGTRETQYF. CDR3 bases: TGTGCCAGCAGAAAAGGGACAAGAGAGACCCAGTACTTC.

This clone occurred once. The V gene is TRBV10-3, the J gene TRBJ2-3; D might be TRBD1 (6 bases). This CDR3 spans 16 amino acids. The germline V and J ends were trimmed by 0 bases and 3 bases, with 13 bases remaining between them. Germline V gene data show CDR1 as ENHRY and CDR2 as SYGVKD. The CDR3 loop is CAISESNRVITDTQYF. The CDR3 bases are TGTGCCATCAGTGAGTCGAACAGGGTAATTACAGATACGCAGTATTTT.

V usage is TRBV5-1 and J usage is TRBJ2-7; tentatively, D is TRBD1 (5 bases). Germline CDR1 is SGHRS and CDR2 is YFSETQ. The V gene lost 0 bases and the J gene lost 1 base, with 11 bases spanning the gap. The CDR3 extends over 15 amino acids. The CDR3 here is CASSLVLGASYEQYF. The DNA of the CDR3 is TGCGCCAGCAGCTTGGTTCTAGGGGCATCCTACGAGCAGTACTTC.

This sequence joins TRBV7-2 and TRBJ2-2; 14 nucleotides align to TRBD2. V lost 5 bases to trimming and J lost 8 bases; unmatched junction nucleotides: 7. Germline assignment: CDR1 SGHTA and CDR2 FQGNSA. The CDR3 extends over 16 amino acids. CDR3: CASSPGTSGRSGELFF. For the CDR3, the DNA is TGTGCCAGCAGCCCTGGGACTAGCGGGAGAAGTGGGGAGCTGTTTTTT.